The 27 T cell receptor beta chains presented below share a single source sample, sequenced in a study of OX40 agonist ivuxolimab in advanced cancers. Produced via immunoSEQ multiplex PCR; TCRdb's table is partial and in-frame only. This table holds some 60,000 clones, roughly nine tenths found once. Sample: CD4+ or CD8+ T cells sorted from blood, taken in a trial of the OX40 agonist ivuxolimab. Receptor source: an adult with an advanced solid tumor such as melanoma, head and neck, liver or kidney cancer.

This rearrangement joins TRBV28 to TRBJ2-3, with TRBD2 as a possible D gene (6 bases). The CDR3 consists of 15 residues. The V gene's germline CDR1 is MDHEN and CDR2 SYDVKM. Trimming stripped 4 bases from V and 1 base from J, with 12 bases between. CDR3 sequence reads: CASSSSGRGTDTQYF. The CDR3, as DNA: TGTGCCAGCAGTTCTTCCGGGAGAGGCACAGATACGCAGTATTTT.

The gene calls are TRBV5-5 and TRBJ1-3; the match to TRBD1 covers 8 bases. Unmatched junction bases numbered 3, after V lost 4 bases and J lost 3 bases. This CDR3 is built from 14 residues. The germline CDR1 and CDR2 sequences are SGHKS and YYEKEE (reference sequence). The CDR3 reads CASSPTGDGNTIYF. The CDR3 DNA follows: TGTGCCAGCAGCCCGACAGGGGATGGAAACACCATATATTTT.

V usage is TRBV28 and J usage is TRBJ1-2; TRBD1 might be the D (6 bases). Trimming took 6 bases from V and 0 from J, leaving 8 bases between them. Germline CDR1 MDHEN, CDR2 SYDVKM. The CDR3 runs 13 residues. The CDR3 DNA is TGTGCCAGCAGCCGGGACACTAACTATGGCTACACCTTC. Its translation: CASSRDTNYGYTF.

The chain is built from TRBV7-9 and TRBJ1-1; TRBD1 matches 7 bases. Trimming cost V 5 bases and J 4 bases; bases outside gene matches: 7. Germline CDR1 SEHNR, CDR2 FQNEAQ (reference sequence). The CDR3 length is 14 residues. The CDR3 reads CASSADRRLTEAFF. The CDR3 nucleotides are TGTGCCAGCAGCGCGGACAGGAGGCTCACTGAAGCTTTCTTT.

This clone was seen a single time. The rearrangement uses TRBV6-5 and TRBJ2-7; 10 bases align to TRBD2. Per the germline V gene, CDR1 is MNHEY and CDR2 is SVGAGI. The CDR3 consists of 13 residues. Unmatched junction bases numbered 1, after V lost 6 bases and J lost 2 bases. CDR3 coding DNA: TGTGCCAGCAGAACTAGCGGGACCTACGAGCAGTACTTC. Amino acid sequence: CASRTSGTYEQYF.

The chain employs TRBV7-9 and TRBJ2-2; D is unresolved. Trimming took 5 bases from V and 0 from J, leaving 10 bases between them. Germline assignment: CDR1 SEHNR and CDR2 FQNEAQ (reference sequence). CDR3 length: 15 residues. The CDR3 sequence: CASSPRQTNTGELFF. The CDR3 DNA reads as TGTGCCAGCAGCCCCCGGCAGACGAACACCGGGGAGCTGTTTTTT. Looking up the rest from reference TRBV7-9 and TRBJ2-2 gives the full variable domain: DTGVSQNPRHKITKRGQNVTFRCDPISEHNRLYWYRQTLGQGPEFLTYFQNEAQLEKSRLLSDRFSAERPKGSFSTLEIQRTEQGDSAMYLCASSPRQTNTGELFFGEGSRLTVL.

Regarding this clone: Other DNA sequences in the same sample also yield this CDR3. The chain combines TRBV7-2 with TRBJ2-1; D not resolved. CDR1 is SGHTA, CDR2 FQGNSA, per germline. V was trimmed by 1 base and J by 5 bases, leaving 6 bases between them. There are 13 residues in the CDR3. CDR3 bases: TGTGCCAGCAGCTTAGGCAGGCACAATGAGCAGTTCTTC. It yields the protein CASSLGRHNEQFF.

V gene TRBV28 combines with J gene TRBJ2-3; D uncertain. Trimming pared 4 bases from V and 2 bases from J, leaving 19 bases between. CDR3 length: 17 amino acids. Germline values: CDR1 MDHEN, CDR2 SYDVKM. CDR3 region: CASSSPRGIAPTDTQYF. CDR3 nucleotides: TGTGCCAGCAGTTCCCCCCGCGGCATCGCCCCCACAGATACGCAGTATTTT.

CDR3 coding DNA: TGTGCCAGCAGCTTCCGGGTGGCAGGATCGTACGAGCAGTACTTC. This gives the protein CASSFRVAGSYEQYF. This chain links TRBV7-2 with TRBJ2-7; D is unclear. This CDR3 has 15 amino acids. V was cut by 3 bases and J by 4 bases, with 16 bases left in between. Germline-derived CDR1 and CDR2 are SGHTA and FQGNSA.

The V and J genes are TRBV7-8 and TRBJ2-1; D call uncertain. The CDR3 consists of 11 residues. V lost 7 bases and J 8 bases, leaving 9 bases between the germline ends. Per the germline V gene, CDR1 is SGHVS and CDR2 is FQNEAQ. CDR3 nucleotide sequence: TGTGCCAGCACCTATAGGGATGAGCAGTTCTTC. Protein sequence: CASTYRDEQFF.

The genes are TRBV9 and TRBJ2-5, with TRBD1 matching 8 bases. CDR3 length: 16 residues. The germline V gene has CDR1 SGDLS and CDR2 YYNGEE. Losses at the gene ends were 4 bases for V and 5 bases for J; bases not matched to a gene: 13. CDR3 DNA sequence: TGTGCCAGCAGCCCTGGGCAGGGGGCTTCGTATGAGACCCAGTACTTC. Its protein is CASSPGQGASYETQYF.

This chain uses TRBV11-3 with TRBJ2-2; D gene unclear. Germline CDR1 and CDR2: SGHNT and YENEEA. CDR3 length: 12 amino acids. Trimming stripped 1 base from V and 6 bases from J, with 3 bases between. The CDR3 coding sequence is TGTGCCAGCAGCTTAGTCCCCGGGGAGCTGTTTTTT. Translated, it gives CASSLVPGELFF.

CDR3 nucleotide sequence: TGTGCCAGCAGTGAACTAGCGGGAGCGGGAGATACGCAGTATTTT. The encoded protein is CASSELAGAGDTQYF. V is TRBV25-1 and J is TRBJ2-3; TRBD2 matches 10 bases. Germline loops: CDR1 MGHDK, CDR2 SYGVNS. V trimming: 2 bases; J trimming: 5 bases; junction bases outside the gene matches: 4. This CDR3 region has 15 residues. The complete variable domain, with remaining parts taken from reference TRBV25-1 and TRBJ2-3, reads EADIYQTPRYLVIGTGKKITLECSQTMGHDKMYWYQQDPGMELHLIHYSYGVNSTEKGDLSSESTVSRIRTEHFPLTLESARPSHTSQYLCASSELAGAGDTQYFGPGTRLTVL.

This chain connects TRBV5-1 to TRBJ2-2; possibly TRBD1 for D (5 bases). Trimming removed 0 bases from V and 2 bases from J, with 14 bases in between. The CDR3 contains 17 residues. From germline, CDR1 is SGHRS and CDR2 YFSETQ. The CDR3 sequence is CASSLVAGAGNTGELFF. In DNA form, the CDR3 reads TGCGCCAGCAGCTTGGTAGCTGGGGCTGGAAACACCGGGGAGCTGTTTTTT.

The chain joins TRBV7-6 to TRBJ2-1; TRBD2 matches 10 bases. Unmatched junction bases numbered 8, after V lost 7 bases and J lost 8 bases. This CDR3 is built from 14 residues. CDR1 and CDR2 from the germline V gene are SGHVS and FNYEAQ. CDR3 bases: TGTGCCAGCATCGAGCGGGAGGGCCAGTATGAGCAGTTCTTC. It encodes CASIEREGQYEQFF.

The V and J genes are TRBV30 and TRBJ1-5; D may be TRBD1 (6 bases). V was clipped by 0 bases and J by 6 bases, with 12 bases between them. The CDR3 spans 14 residues. CDR1 is GTSNPN, CDR2 SVGIG, per germline (reference sequence). The CDR3 is CAWSVGQLSQPQHF. CDR3 in DNA: TGTGCCTGGAGTGTAGGACAGCTGAGTCAGCCCCAGCATTTT.

V usage is TRBV19 and J usage is TRBJ2-7; 12 nucleotides line up with TRBD2. The germline CDR1 and CDR2 sequences are LNHDA and SQIVND (reference sequence). The CDR3 is 15 residues long. Losses at the gene ends were 3 bases for V and 2 bases for J; bases not matched to a gene: 2. The CDR3 DNA is TGTGCCAGTAGTATCGCTAGCGGGAGGGCCTACGAGCAGTACTTC. Protein: CASSIASGRAYEQYF.

The chain couples TRBV5-6 to TRBJ2-7; 8 nucleotides agree with TRBD1. J gave up 4 bases and V 6 bases, and 15 bases lay outside the gene matches. The CDR3 length is 16 residues. Per germline, CDR1 SGHDT and CDR2 YYEEEE. CDR3 sequence (DNA): TGTGCCAGCACTCCCGCCCCAACAGGGGGGTGGTACGAGCAGTACTTC. Translation: CASTPAPTGGWYEQYF.

The count of this clone is one. This rearrangement joins TRBV5-1 to TRBJ2-2, with 8 bases identical to TRBD2. The CDR3 totals 15 residues. In germline, CDR1 is SGHRS, CDR2 YFSETQ. After removal of 4 bases from V and 5 bases from J, the junction contained 7 bases not matched to a gene. In DNA form, the CDR3 reads TGCGCCAGCAGCCTGATGACTAGCGTAACCGGGGAGCTGTTTTTT. Translation: CASSLMTSVTGELFF.

The CDR3 coding sequence is TGTGCCAGCGGGTCCGGCCTCAATGAGCAGTTCTTC. It codes for CASGSGLNEQFF. The rearrangement uses TRBV5-4 and TRBJ2-1, with no clear D. CDR3 length: 12 residues. The ends were cut back, 7 bases at V and 6 bases at J, with 11 bases in the middle. Looked up from germline, CDR1 is SGHNT and CDR2 is YYREEE (reference sequence). The entire variable domain, with the rest obtained from reference TRBV5-4 and TRBJ2-1, is as follows: ETGVTQSPTHLIKTRGQQVTLRCSSQSGHNTVSWYQQALGQGPQFIFQYYREEENGRGNFPPRFSGLQFPNYSSELNVNALELDDSALYLCASGSGLNEQFFGPGTRLTVL.

The sample holds a few counts of this clone. The rearrangement links TRBV2 to TRBJ2-3, with 7 bases fitting TRBD2. V was pared by 3 bases and J by 2 bases, with 5 bases of the junction left unmatched. The V gene's germline CDR1 is SNHLY and CDR2 FYNNEI. This CDR3 region has 15 residues. The CDR3 DNA reads as TGTGCCAGCAGTGATTTGCGGGGGACCACAGATACGCAGTATTTT. Translated, it gives CASSDLRGTTDTQYF. Together with reference TRBV2 and TRBJ2-3, the CDR3 gives the full variable domain: EPEVTQTPSHQVTQMGQEVILRCVPISNHLYFYWYRQILGQKVEFLVSFYNNEISEKSEIFDDQFSVERPDGSNFTLKIRSTKLEDSAMYFCASSDLRGTTDTQYFGPGTRLTVL.

The rearrangement joins TRBV4-3 to TRBJ2-5; D may be TRBD1 or TRBD2 (6 bases each). The V and J ends lost 1 base and 3 bases respectively, with 12 bases between them. Germline V gives CDR1 LGHNA, CDR2 YSLEER. This CDR3 contains 15 residues. CDR3 coding DNA: TGCGCCAGCAGCCAAGGACTAGGGGGGAAAGAGACCCAGTACTTC. Translation: CASSQGLGGKETQYF.

The V gene is TRBV7-2, the J gene TRBJ1-5; 12 bases fit TRBD1. Germline-derived CDR1 and CDR2 are SGHTA and FQGNSA. This CDR3 is built from 15 residues. V lost 5 bases and J lost 6; bases outside the gene matches: 5. The CDR3 is CASSLGTGGIQPQHF. The CDR3 DNA sequence: TGTGCCAGCAGCCTAGGGACAGGGGGCATTCAGCCCCAGCATTTT.

V gene TRBV5-6 combines with J gene TRBJ2-7; D is undetermined. The CDR3 contains 12 residues. Germline V gene sequence: CDR1 SGHDT, CDR2 YYEEEE. The V end lost 4 bases, the J end lost 8 bases, and 13 bases lay between the germline ends. The CDR3 sequence is CASSTNPSQQYF. The CDR3 region has the DNA TGTGCCAGCAGCACTAACCCCAGTCAGCAGTACTTC.

V is TRBV7-8 and J is TRBJ1-2; no reliable D call. V lost 3 bases and J lost 5, with 16 bases in between. CDR3 length equals 15 residues. Looked up from germline, CDR1 is SGHVS and CDR2 is FQNEAQ. DNA for the CDR3: TGTGCCAGCAGCTTCGTGGGGAAGGCATGGTATGGCTACACCTTC. This translates into CASSFVGKAWYGYTF.

The genes are TRBV5-6 and TRBJ2-7; 9 bases agree with TRBD2. CDR3 length: 15 residues. Unmatched junction bases numbered 6, after V lost 1 base and J lost 4 bases. Per the germline V gene, CDR1 is SGHDT and CDR2 is YYEEEE. CDR3 sequence: CASSLLDLAGYEQYF. The CDR3 nucleotides read TGTGCCAGCAGCTTGCTGGATCTAGCGGGATACGAGCAGTACTTC.

V and J are TRBV19 and TRBJ2-7; D gene unclear. V was clipped by 1 base and J by 4 bases, with 11 bases between them. CDR1 and CDR2 (germline): LNHDA, SQIVND (reference sequence). This CDR3 contains 14 residues. DNA for the CDR3: TGTGCCAGTAGTATAGGAACGAAGGCTTACGAGCAGTACTTC. It translates to CASSIGTKAYEQYF.